The 2 T cell receptor beta chains in this list originate from one sample, sequenced in a study of OX40 agonist ivuxolimab in advanced cancers. Method: immunoSEQ multiplex PCR; TCRdb's copy keeps in-frame clones and lacks some. The table lists around 60,000 clones, about 89% of them singletons. This material consisted of CD4+ or CD8+ T cells sorted from blood, taken in a trial of the OX40 agonist ivuxolimab. Every receptor here comes from an adult with an advanced solid tumor such as melanoma, head and neck, liver or kidney cancer.

The J gene is TRBJ1-5, the V gene TRBV5-8; D gene uncertain. This CDR3 comprises 15 residues. Trimming removed 6 bases from V and 0 bases from J, with 13 bases in between. Germline CDR1 SGHTS, CDR2 YDEGEE. In DNA, the CDR3 is TGTGCCAGCACCACTTCCCGCAGTAGCAATCAGCCCCAGCATTTT. It codes for CASTTSRSSNQPQHF.

V gene TRBV27 combines with J gene TRBJ1-5, with 7 bases that match TRBD1. CDR3 length equals 14 residues. CDR1 and CDR2 (germline): MNHEY, SMNVEV (reference sequence). Losses at the gene ends were 3 bases for V and 5 bases for J; bases not matched to a gene: 4. The DNA of the CDR3 is TGTGCCAGCAGTTTGACAGGGCGCTATCAGCCCCAGCATTTT. It translates to CASSLTGRYQPQHF.